This T cell receptor (beta chain) was recovered during a study of shared clonotypes between healthy human individuals. Generated by immunoSEQ multiplex PCR, the TCRdb table keeps only in-frame clones and is missing some. The sample has roughly 220,000 clones; approximately 70% are singletons. This clone appeared a single time. V lost 5 bases and J lost 9; bases outside the gene matches: 19. Germline V CDR1 and CDR2: SNHLY, FYNNEI. The CDR3 spans 18 residues. The source is a man younger than 45 in good health. The sequencing sample was made of memory CD4+ T cells sorted from blood. The subset here: CD45RA-negative fraction. The chain joins TRBV2 to TRBJ2-7; 13 bases fit TRBD2. The CDR3 sequence: CASSRQGARLAGGSGQYF. The CDR3, as DNA: TGTGCCAGCAGTAGACAGGGGGCAAGACTAGCGGGAGGATCAGGGCAGTACTTC.